This T cell receptor (beta chain) derives from a study of cytomegalovirus exposure and HLA in healthy donors (dated by TCRdb to 2015 to 2018). Describing the broader study: According to an earlier analysis of around 600 of the donors, some 180 million T cells yielded 117 million unique TCR beta sequences and around 300 Gb of sequence data. About 330 gigabases of sequencing data and 70 million to 95 million unique TCR sequences made up an early release that covered approximately 700 HLA-typed donors. Among the approximately 400 genotyped donors, around 81% belonged to the genetic ancestry cluster associated with self-reported Caucasian donors. The study aimed to test whether cataloging public T cell receptors could reveal signatures of past pathogen exposure. The T cell repertoires of about 700 subjects were profiled by immunosequencing and related to cytomegalovirus serostatus. In addition to the first cohort of several hundred subjects, a separate validation cohort of over 90 different subjects was used. To predict cytomegalovirus infection status, the study combined high-throughput TCR immunosequencing, statistical association of individual TCRs with disease status, and machine learning. In a later analysis, previously published TCR beta repertoires from 500 to 750 donors were re-analyzed and high-resolution HLA genotyping was added so that TCR occurrence patterns could be studied. In the later analysis, no new phenotypic data were used to find candidate immune exposures; instead, reliance was placed on TCR beta sequences and their occurrence across donors. In an earlier analysis of a few hundred of the donors, high-throughput TCR beta sequencing was used to judge whether each TCR beta V gene segment behaved as functional or pseudogenic. Donor age, sex, ethnicity and CMV serostatus were compiled together with the repertoire data. A later genetic analysis took genome-wide SNP genotypes for about 55% of the 666 donors and used that subset as a discovery cohort. Every repertoire in the discovery cohort had been generated on one and the same sequencing platform. Class I and class II HLA loci were covered by the typing at four-digit resolution. The number of typed donors differed by locus: about 629-640 for A, B, C, DRB1 and DQB1; 500 to 550 for DQA1; some 610 for DPA1; and about 470 for DPB1. Because of strong linkage in the cohort, roughly five DR-DQ haplotypes were treated as single units for association and clustering. Across about 380 genotyped donors of the cohort, an average of approximately 240,000 unique TCR beta nucleotide sequences per donor were sequenced, and approximately 17% of those sequences were non-productive.

The germline ends are 19 bases apart after V is trimmed by 6 bases and J by 4 bases. From its cysteine to its phenylalanine, the CDR3 spans 15 amino acids. The only DNA kept is the CDR3, 45 bases in frame from the first base. In the germline V gene, CDR1 corresponds to SNHLY and CDR2 to FYNNEI. With regard to this clone: Its antigen is unknown.

In total, approximately 700 healthy bone marrow donors made up the cohort. At the time of sampling, all cohort members were nominally healthy, though unrecorded immune exposures were likely present. The donor tested CMV seropositive, placing the donor among the 290 or so seropositive members of the cohort. A peripheral blood sample was collected from each donor, and TCR beta sequencing was performed on peripheral blood mononuclear cells. Genomic DNA was extracted from the blood cell samples with the Qiagen DNeasy Blood Extraction Kit. Library preparation used the immunoSEQ multiplex PCR assay. The multiplex PCR relied on a mix of 60 forward primers for TCR Vbeta segments and 13 reverse primers for TCR Jbeta segments. The CDR3 region of rearranged TCR beta genes was amplified from genomic DNA by a multiplex PCR assay. The amplified TCR beta libraries were sequenced on the Illumina HiSeq System as 87-base-pair reads. From the authors' description of their analysis: A later analysis counted about 80 million unique TCR beta chains across the 500 to 850 repertoires, and around 9.9 million of these chains were shared by at least two donors. To remove PCR and sequencing errors, raw reads were error-corrected and collapsed into unique sequences using a nearest-neighbor algorithm that merged closely related sequences. V, D and J gene segments were assigned by aligning CDR3 sequences to IMGT reference sequences. For a sequence to be retained, a match of at least six nucleotides was required to both a V gene segment and a J gene segment. Rearrangements were classified as productive when the CDR3 lacked stop codons and remained in frame with V and J, and all other rearrangements were classified as non-productive. CDR3 was defined by IMGT convention, running from the second conserved V-encoded cysteine to the conserved J-encoded phenylalanine. Sequences without an unambiguous match to a single V gene segment were excluded from the earlier analysis of 587 of the donors. In an earlier analysis of roughly 500 of the donors, V segments were called functional above 56.7% productive rearrangements and were called segregating when the between-donor standard deviation exceeded 5%. A statistical classification framework was built to diagnose cytomegalovirus status from the catalog of TCR beta chain sequences. In a later analysis, TCR nucleotide sequences were compared against IMGT/GENE-DB human TR gene sequences so that V and J genes could be assigned. Using the TCRdist pipeline, a later analysis assigned CDR3 sequences along with most-parsimonious VDJ recombination scenarios. In a later analysis, each TCR beta chain was defined by its CDR3 amino acid sequence together with its V-gene family, and reads lacking a unique V-gene family were excluded. As a way to deal with suspected cross-contamination and a sequencing artifact, a later analysis dropped roughly 620 nucleotide sequences that were highly shared and had low generation probability. A later analysis calculated a clonal expansion index for each public chain from normalized within-repertoire ranks of inferred template counts. In a later analysis, generation probabilities were computed with a VDJ recombination model fitted to out-of-frame rearrangements, and the resulting probabilities were checked against IGoR. In a later analysis, hypergeometric tests were used to score TCR-TCR, TCR-HLA and TCR-CMV co-occurrence, with a repertoire-size bias correction applied to TCR pairs. A later analysis estimated false discovery rates by permuting HLA or CMV assignments 20 times. In a later analysis, co-occurring TCRs were grouped with DBSCAN, and TCRdist sequence similarity was added when clustering was performed within HLA-allele-positive subsets. Repertoires with fewer than 30,000 or more than 120,000 public chains, plus five repertoires with anomalous nucleotide sharing, were excluded from co-occurrence clustering. This immuneACCESS table, as held by TCRdb, lists in-frame sequences with V and J called but not all clones. Of the missing ones, under half trace to an unresolved V gene in checked studies; the others have no known cause. That table gives V, J and clone size, and the DNA gave D and trimming. The sample table records about 40,000 clones. The ten most abundant clones make up 8.9% of the sample.

Beyond this particular receptor, the publication reports: The classifier was reported to diagnose cytomegalovirus status with high specificity and sensitivity in both the original and validation cohorts. Presence/absence analyses assumed roughly uniform sequencing depth across donors, an assumption that may not hold. Compared with equally common non-associated chains, HLA-associated TCR beta chains in a later analysis were more clonally expanded and had lower generation probabilities. A later analysis found that TCR association rates varied across HLA loci, with DRB1 alleles showing the most associated TCRs and HLA-C alleles the fewest. Linkage disequilibrium might explain the correlated functional status among segregating V segments, but an unknown experimental factor could not be ruled out. A later genetic analysis associated a missense DCLRE1C variant with V-gene and J-gene trimming of TCR beta chains, and an independent cohort replicated the association. CMV serostatus was the only immune exposure information available for the cohort. A further reported finding was that TCR beta sequences accurately predicted the HLA-A and HLA-B alleles for most subjects in the first cohort. A cluster of highly shared sequence variants was judged likely to be a technical artifact of the sequencing pipeline. In a later analysis, several top co-occurrence clusters were reported to appear linked to parvovirus B19, influenza, CMV and Epstein-Barr virus. A later genetic analysis reported fewer N-insertions in productive TCRs among donors in an Asian-associated ancestry cluster than the approximately 700-donor mean. The 87-base-pair reads could not distinguish some IMGT-functional V segments, including TRBV6-2 and TRBV6-3, so those segments were excluded. While some public TCRs were present in many individuals, most TCR sequences turned up only very rarely across donors. Three of the identified cytomegalovirus-associated TCR beta chains were confirmed in vitro to be specific for cytomegalovirus antigens. In the study, roughly 160 TCR beta chains were listed as associated with cytomegalovirus. Strong co-occurrence of HLA alleles, especially DR and DQ, made assigning TCR associations to individual alleles difficult. In an earlier analysis of a few hundred of the donors, most TCR beta V segments were observed in productive rearrangements about 87% or about 30% of the time, broadly matching IMGT annotations. According to a later analysis, most CMV-associated TCR beta chains appeared to be HLA-restricted, and the HLA associations seemed to be driven largely by CMV exposure. The authors suggested that the approach could potentially be generalized to other disease states and immunological phenotypes. The cohort was sequenced for TCR beta chains only, and without alpha or paired-chain data the features that could be detected were limited. Because counts were too low, 15 to 20 rarely observed V segments, including chromosome 9 orphons, were left out of the earlier analysis of 587 of the donors. At a false discovery rate of 0.05, a later analysis linked around 15,000 TCR beta sequences to specific HLA alleles. Because HLA typing was unavailable for some donors at each locus, only the typed subset was used in association tests.

The sequence is built from TRBV2 and TRBJ2-7, with a tentative D gene TRBD2 over 7 matching bases. This clonotype originated in a man aged 40-55 years in good health and CMV-seropositive. Sequenced: PBMCs. The sequenced DNA: TGTGCCAGCAGCCCCCAGACGGGGGGCTATTACGAGCAGTACTTC. It encodes CASSPQTGGYYEQYF.